This TCR beta chain was retrieved from a study of blood T cell repertoires in COVID-19. Study background: The study drew acute and convalescent COVID-19 samples from the United States, Italy and Spain. PBMCs, B-cell-depleted T cells, or T cells were the source of the cDNA or gDNA that made up the material.

This clone was recorded a few times. This CDR3 is 12 amino acids long. V lost 4 bases, J lost 4 bases, and 8 bases lay in between. Germline loops: CDR1 GTSNPN, CDR2 SVGIG (reference sequence). As originally analysed: From reference gene primer amplification, estimates of nucleated cell counts were derived. Assay used: immunoSEQ multiplex PCR; TCRdb lists only in-frame clones, some missing. V and J calls and clone size are given by that table; D and trimming were obtained from the DNA. The repertoire consists of about 100,000 clones, with over 75% occurring once and the leading ten covering approximately 7%.

The chain is built from TRBV30 and TRBJ1-3, with D possibly TRBD1 on 5 matching bases. The source material was peripheral blood. The clonotype was recovered from a man younger than 45 in a cohort sampled during active COVID-19. The CDR3 protein is CAWKGVGNTIYF. CDR3 DNA sequence: TGTGCCTGGAAAGGGGTAGGAAACACCATATATTTT.